The entry below gives a single T cell receptor (beta chain) sequence along with its context. This CDR3 has 15 amino acids. Germline V gene sequence: CDR1 MDHEN, CDR2 SYDVKM. With V trimmed by 6 bases and J by 1 base, 8 bases remained unmatched. The sample originates from a study of cytomegalovirus exposure and HLA in healthy donors. The PCR ran on 60 Vbeta and 13 Jbeta primers. Using immunoSEQ multiplex PCR, the repertoire was profiled, and TCRdb retains in-frame clones only, with some absent. The sample carries tens of thousands of clones, approximately 91% recorded once. Sequenced: PBMCs. This receptor was obtained from a woman aged 18-29 years in good health and CMV-seronegative. The chain has TRBV28 and TRBJ2-7; 8 nucleotides line up with TRBD1. The CDR3 sequence: CASSPGQVVSYEQYF. The CDR3 region has the DNA TGTGCCAGCAGCCCGGGACAGGTTGTATCCTACGAGCAGTACTTC.